The next 16 T cell receptor beta chains were all read from a single sample in a study of T cell repertoires and Cas9 in healthy adults. TCRdb's table, derived via immunoSEQ multiplex PCR, lists solely in-frame clones and lacks some. The top ten clones hold about 0.87% of a sample with more than 20,000 clones, 85% to 95% of them seen once. The sequenced sample consisted of CD4+ effector T cells (CD127+, CD25-, CD137-, CD154-) from PBMCs; culture status not recorded. These TCRs come from a human donor in good health.

The chain joins TRBV7-3 to TRBJ2-3; D is uncertain. The CDR3 is made up of 13 amino acids. Deletions cut 11 bases from V and 1 base from J, with 13 bases between. Germline-derived CDR1 and CDR2 are SGHTA and FQGTGA. The CDR3 DNA is TGTGCCTGTGGGGTTGGAGGCACAGATACGCAGTATTTT. Its protein product is CACGVGGTDTQYF.

This clone has more than one count but fewer than ten. This rearrangement joins TRBV6-1 to TRBJ1-4, with a tentative D call TRBD1 (6 bases). CDR3 size: 15 residues. V gave up 3 bases and J gave up 6 bases, with 14 bases separating them. Germline values: CDR1 MNHNS, CDR2 SASEGT. In DNA form, the CDR3 reads TGTGCCAGCAGTGACCGGTGGGGGGCCGATGAAAAACTGTTTTTT. Translation gives CASSDRWGADEKLFF.

The chain combines TRBV18 with TRBJ2-4; TRBD1 agrees at 7 bases. The CDR3 runs 16 residues. Looked up from germline, CDR1 is KGHSH and CDR2 is LQKENI. Germline trimming cut 3 bases from V and 6 bases from J; bases unmatched to any gene: 11. For the CDR3, the DNA is TGTGCCAGCTCACCCCCCCCCGGACAGGTCGGAAACATTCAGTACTTC. Its protein product is CASSPPPGQVGNIQYF.

The V gene is TRBV11-3, the J gene TRBJ1-3; 10 bases map to TRBD1. Germline lookup yields CDR1 SGHNT and CDR2 YENEEA. V was pared by 5 bases and J by 4 bases, with 11 bases of the junction left unmatched. This CDR3 contains 17 residues. The CDR3: CASSLRDRGHLGNTIYF. CDR3 bases: TGTGCCAGCAGCCTCCGGGACAGGGGCCACCTCGGAAACACCATATATTTT.

The chain is built from TRBV7-2 and TRBJ2-1; D might be TRBD1 (5 bases). The CDR3 has 13 residues. The ends were cut back, 1 base at V and 10 bases at J, with 11 bases in the middle. Germline CDR1 reads SGHTA; CDR2 reads FQGNSA. CDR3 sequence: CASSLVSQGEQFF. DNA for the CDR3: TGTGCCAGCAGCTTAGTGAGCCAGGGCGAGCAGTTCTTC.

This clone was picked up a small number of times. The chain links TRBV7-2 to TRBJ1-3; 8 nucleotides match TRBD1. From germline, CDR1 is SGHTA and CDR2 FQGNSA. The CDR3 totals 13 residues. V lost 5 bases, J lost 7 bases, and 4 bases stayed unmatched. Here the CDR3 reads CASSQQGGNTIYF. CDR3 DNA sequence: TGTGCCAGCAGCCAACAGGGGGGGAACACCATATATTTT.

The chain carries TRBV4-1 and TRBJ1-3, with 8 bases that match TRBD1. J was trimmed by 0 bases and V by 1 base; bases with no gene match: 5. The CDR3 is made up of 17 amino acids. Germline CDR1 and CDR2: MGHRA and YSYEKL. CDR3 nucleotide sequence: TGCGCCAGCAGCCAAGCCTGGACAGGGCTCTCTGGAAACACCATATATTTT. Protein sequence: CASSQAWTGLSGNTIYF.

CDR3 sequence reads: CASSNREGARSQPQHF. As DNA, the CDR3 is TGTGCCAGTAGTAATCGGGAGGGGGCGCGTAGTCAGCCCCAGCATTTT. The gene calls are TRBV19 and TRBJ1-5; 7 bases line up with TRBD1. V was clipped by 4 bases and J by 6 bases; unmatched bases: 12. This CDR3 is built from 16 residues. CDR1 and CDR2 (germline): LNHDA, SQIVND (reference sequence). Variable domain in full (rest from reference TRBV19 and TRBJ1-5): DGGITQSPKYLFRKEGQNVTLSCEQNLNHDAMYWYRQDPGQGLRLIYYSQIVNDFQKGDIAEGYSVSREKKESFPLTVTSAQKNPTAFYLCASSNREGARSQPQHFGDGTRLSIL.

The chain combines TRBV28 with TRBJ2-5; 8 bases fit TRBD2. Per germline, CDR1 MDHEN and CDR2 SYDVKM. The CDR3 is made up of 16 amino acids. The V gene end was trimmed by 3 bases and the J gene end by 1 base; junction bases not matched to a gene: 7. The CDR3 sequence is CASSFGGGGLQETQYF. The CDR3 DNA reads as TGTGCCAGCAGTTTTGGTGGCGGGGGGCTCCAAGAGACCCAGTACTTC.

V and J are TRBV28 and TRBJ2-5; D not resolved. V was trimmed by 5 bases and J by 3 bases, leaving 7 bases between them. CDR3 length: 12 residues. Germline V gene data show CDR1 as MDHEN and CDR2 as SYDVKM. The CDR3 coding sequence is TGTGCCAGCAGTGACCTGAAAGAGACCCAGTACTTC. Translation: CASSDLKETQYF.

The chain combines TRBV30 with TRBJ1-2, with 7 bases that match TRBD1. V gave up 4 bases and J gave up 8 bases; unmatched junction bases: 7. The CDR3 runs 12 residues. Germline CDR1 is GTSNPN and CDR2 is SVGIG (reference sequence). CDR3 region: CAWIPRGGGYTF. CDR3 DNA: TGTGCCTGGATCCCGAGAGGGGGCGGCTACACCTTC.

The J gene is TRBJ2-3, the V gene TRBV11-3, with TRBD1 matching 7 bases. Trimming took 4 bases from V and 1 from J; bases not matched to a gene: 5. Germline CDR1 reads SGHNT; CDR2 reads YENEEA. This CDR3 region has 15 residues. For the CDR3, the DNA is TGTGCCAGCAGCTCCCGAGGGACAGGCACAGATACGCAGTATTTT. Translated, it gives CASSSRGTGTDTQYF.

The J gene is TRBJ2-7, the V gene TRBV4-3, with 8 bases identical to TRBD1. The length of the CDR3 is 15 residues. Trimming removed 2 bases from V and 3 bases from J; junction bases left unmatched: 6. Germline V gene data show CDR1 as LGHNA and CDR2 as YSLEER. The CDR3 DNA sequence: TGCGCCAGCAGCCAAATGGCTGGACAGGGCTACGAGCAGTACTTC. Residues: CASSQMAGQGYEQYF.

V is TRBV19 and J is TRBJ1-3; tentatively, D is TRBD1 (5 bases). The germline CDR1 and CDR2 sequences are LNHDA and SQIVND (reference sequence). This CDR3 has 16 residues. The V end was cut by 5 bases, the J end by 0 bases, with 14 bases between. The DNA of the CDR3 is TGTGCCAGTAGTTGGGACCGAATACTCTCTGGAAACACCATATATTTT. Its translation is CASSWDRILSGNTIYF. Drawing the rest from reference TRBV19 and TRBJ1-3, the complete variable domain is DGGITQSPKYLFRKEGQNVTLSCEQNLNHDAMYWYRQDPGQGLRLIYYSQIVNDFQKGDIAEGYSVSREKKESFPLTVTSAQKNPTAFYLCASSWDRILSGNTIYFGEGSWLTVV.

This clone was detected only a few times. The rearrangement uses TRBV9 and TRBJ2-1; D possibly corresponds to TRBD2 (6 bases). V was cut by 0 bases and J by 2 bases, with 12 bases left in between. The CDR3 contains 16 residues. Per the germline V gene, CDR1 is SGDLS and CDR2 is YYNGEE. In DNA, the CDR3 is TGTGCCAGCAGCGTAGAAGTTGGAGGGGCCTACAATGAGCAGTTCTTC. It codes for CASSVEVGGAYNEQFF.

Note on this clone: The junction differs from germline at one of its ends, possibly a read error. The chain is built from TRBV11-3 and TRBJ2-7; D is unclear. This CDR3 comprises 14 residues. Per germline, CDR1 SGHNT and CDR2 YENEEA. In DNA form, the CDR3 reads TGTGCCAGCAGCCTAGATCCCTTAACCGGCGAGCAGTACTTC. Protein: CASSLDPLTGEQYF.